Following are 24 T cell receptor beta chains from one sample sequenced in a study of shared clonotypes between healthy human individuals. Profiled with immunoSEQ multiplex PCR; TCRdb holds only in-frame clones, not every one. The sample records more than 2,000,000 clones, roughly 93% being singletons. The sequencing input was naive CD4+ T cells from PBMCs. Subset of the sample: CD45RA+ positively selected. The source is a man aged 18 to 29 in good health. Some clones in this sample may be carry-over from other donors' samples.

The chain has TRBV5-6 and TRBJ2-3; TRBD1 is a possible D gene (6 bases). The CDR3 is made up of 13 amino acids. The germline gives CDR1 SGHDT, CDR2 YYEEEE. The germline V and J ends were trimmed by 3 bases and 4 bases, with 9 bases remaining between them. The CDR3 is CASSSYRADTQYF. In DNA, the CDR3 is TGTGCCAGCAGCTCTTACAGGGCAGATACGCAGTATTTT.

The rearrangement links TRBV19 to TRBJ2-1; 8 positions match TRBD2. Per germline, CDR1 LNHDA and CDR2 SQIVND (reference sequence). The ends lost 3 bases at V and 6 bases at J; junction bases unmatched: 7. The CDR3 runs 15 residues. CDR3 in DNA: TGTGCCAGTAGTATCAGTTCGGGAGGGGTCAATGAGCAGTTCTTC. The encoded protein is CASSISSGGVNEQFF.

This clone was seen just once. The J gene is TRBJ2-2, the V gene TRBV4-3; TRBD1 might be the D (6 bases). The CDR3 runs to 16 residues. The V end lost 0 bases, the J end lost 8 bases, and 16 bases lay between the germline ends. From germline, CDR1 is LGHNA and CDR2 YSLEER. The CDR3 spells CASSQDWGRGWGELFF. The CDR3 DNA reads as TGCGCCAGCAGCCAAGATTGGGGCAGGGGTTGGGGGGAGCTGTTTTTT.

The DNA of the CDR3 is TGTGCCAGCTCCCAAACTAGCGGGGAAACCTACGAGCAGTACTTC. Translation gives CASSQTSGETYEQYF. The chain is built from TRBV18 and TRBJ2-7; 10 bases map to TRBD2. Per germline, CDR1 KGHSH and CDR2 LQKENI. The CDR3 runs to 15 residues. Trimming at V came to 6 bases and at J to 2 bases, leaving 7 bases not matched to a gene.

V gene TRBV25-1 combines with J gene TRBJ2-7; the D is unclear. The CDR3 sequence is 12 residues long. V dropped 4 bases and J dropped 7 bases, with 11 bases sitting between them. CDR1 is MGHDK, CDR2 SYGVNS, per germline. CDR3 coding DNA: TGTGCCAGCAGTGGGCTGACGGTGGAGCAGTACTTC. This translates into CASSGLTVEQYF.

The V gene is TRBV7-3, the J gene TRBJ2-1; perhaps TRBD2 as D (5 bases). The germline V gene encodes CDR1 SGHTA and CDR2 FQGTGA. V lost 5 bases, J lost 9 bases, and 20 bases lay in between. The CDR3 runs 15 residues. The CDR3 protein is CASSPFRRGLGEQFF. CDR3 sequence (DNA): TGTGCCAGCAGCCCTTTCCGGCGAGGGTTGGGTGAGCAGTTCTTC.

This chain connects TRBV28 to TRBJ1-3; 9 bases align to TRBD1. V was clipped by 4 bases and J by 7 bases; unmatched bases: 8. The CDR3 is 15 amino acids. CDR1 is MDHEN, CDR2 SYDVKM, per germline. CDR3 sequence reads: CASSSGQGGLNTIYF. CDR3 coding DNA: TGTGCCAGCAGTTCGGGACAGGGAGGGCTGAACACCATATATTTT.

This chain uses TRBV19 with TRBJ1-1; D not resolved. The ends were cut back, 3 bases at V and 1 base at J, with 12 bases in the middle. This CDR3 is 15 amino acids long. Germline V gene data show CDR1 as LNHDA and CDR2 as SQIVND (reference sequence). The CDR3 nucleotides are TGTGCCAGTAGTATTTTTCCGGGCACGAACACTGAAGCTTTCTTT. Amino acid sequence: CASSIFPGTNTEAFF.

This clone has only a few counts. This chain connects TRBV19 to TRBJ1-5; D possibly corresponds to TRBD1 (5 bases). The CDR3 consists of 14 residues. Germline CDR1 reads LNHDA; CDR2 reads SQIVND (reference sequence). Trimming removed 6 bases from V and 5 bases from J, with 14 bases in between. The DNA for the CDR3 is TGTGCCAGTAGGCGGATCGACAGTTATCAGCCCCAGCATTTT. Translated: CASRRIDSYQPQHF.

This sequence joins TRBV29-1 and TRBJ2-5; D is undetermined. The last part of the DNA fits TRBJ2-7 better; the J call may be wrong. This CDR3 has 13 amino acids. Germline CDR1 SQVTM, CDR2 ANQGSEA. CDR3 in DNA: TGCAGCGTTGAAGCTGGGAACGACTACGAGCAGTACTTC. This codes for CSVEAGNDYEQYF.

V usage is TRBV7-2 and J usage is TRBJ2-2; 9 nucleotides match TRBD1. Germline CDR1 is SGHTA and CDR2 is FQGNSA. The CDR3 is made up of 16 amino acids. Unmatched junction bases numbered 8, after V lost 3 bases and J lost 6 bases. Here the CDR3 DNA reads TGTGCCAGCAGCTTCCGGGACAGGGTCTCCTCCGGGGAGCTGTTTTTT. Amino acids: CASSFRDRVSSGELFF.

This chain uses TRBV4-1 with TRBJ2-1; 7 bases agree with TRBD2. With V trimmed by 1 base and J by 6 bases, 9 bases remained unmatched. Germline lookup yields CDR1 MGHRA and CDR2 YSYEKL. This CDR3 region has 16 residues. DNA for the CDR3: TGCGCCAGCAGCCAAGTTTGGTCAGCGGGACGCAATGAGCAGTTCTTC. Protein sequence: CASSQVWSAGRNEQFF.

The chain combines TRBV5-1 with TRBJ1-3; D remains unclear. The CDR3 is 15 amino acids. The germline V gene encodes CDR1 SGHRS and CDR2 YFSETQ. Trimming took off 4 bases at V and 4 bases at J, with 15 bases between the two ends. CDR3 residues: CASSPDPQQGNTIYF. The CDR3 nucleotides are TGCGCCAGCAGCCCAGACCCACAACAAGGAAACACCATATATTTT.

The table lists this clone with a count of one. CDR3 sequence reads: CASSVSDLGYTF. As DNA, the CDR3 is TGTGCCAGCAGTGTATCGGATTTGGGCTACACCTTC. The chain employs TRBV25-1 and TRBJ1-2; D remains ambiguous. This CDR3 region has 12 residues. With 4 bases removed from V and 8 bases from J, the gap between germline ends came to 11 bases. Germline V CDR1 and CDR2: MGHDK, SYGVNS.

V is TRBV6-1 and J is TRBJ1-1, with D possibly matching TRBD1 (6 bases). The CDR3 contains 15 residues. Germline CDR1 is MNHNS and CDR2 is SASEGT. V was trimmed by 4 bases and J by 4 bases, leaving 16 bases between them. CDR3 amino acids: CASSAYQGFGTEAFF. Written as DNA, the CDR3 is TGTGCCAGCAGTGCCTACCAGGGGTTTGGCACTGAAGCTTTCTTT.

The chain joins TRBV28 to TRBJ2-7; 9 nucleotides align to TRBD1. Germline CDR1 reads MDHEN; CDR2 reads SYDVKM. The trim removed 5 bases at V and 9 bases at J, leaving 17 bases unmatched. CDR3 length: 16 residues. The CDR3 loop is CASSPQTGGGLAVQYF. The CDR3 nucleotides read TGTGCCAGCAGTCCGCAGACAGGGGGGGGCCTGGCTGTGCAGTACTTC.

The chain carries TRBV5-8 and TRBJ1-5, with TRBD1 matching over 7 bases. J gave up 4 bases and V 5 bases, and 6 bases lay outside the gene matches. The CDR3 is 14 residues long. Germline lookup yields CDR1 SGHTS and CDR2 YDEGEE. This CDR3 is CASRRDRVNQPQHF. DNA for the CDR3: TGTGCCAGCAGACGAGACAGGGTGAATCAGCCCCAGCATTTT.

Concerning this clone: The same CDR3 arises from other DNA sequences in this sample as well. The chain is built from TRBV9 and TRBJ2-2, with D perhaps TRBD2 (5 bases). Germline V gives CDR1 SGDLS, CDR2 YYNGEE. Trimming left V 0 bases short and J 2 bases short, with 8 bases between. CDR3 length: 15 residues. CDR3 sequence: CASSVDGLNTGELFF. The CDR3 DNA reads TGTGCCAGCAGCGTAGATGGACTCAACACCGGGGAGCTGTTTTTT.

This clone has just one count. This rearrangement joins TRBV14 to TRBJ2-3; D unclear. Germline-derived CDR1 and CDR2 are SGHDN and FVKESK. V lost 3 bases, J lost 5 bases, and 9 bases lay in between. The CDR3 is made up of 13 amino acids. CDR3 sequence (DNA): TGTGCCAGCAGCCAGACCTTGATAGATACGCAGTATTTT. Its translation is CASSQTLIDTQYF.

This chain joins TRBV7-3 and TRBJ2-5, with D perhaps TRBD1 (6 bases). The germline V and J ends were trimmed by 5 bases and 1 base, with 8 bases remaining between them. Per germline, CDR1 SGHTA and CDR2 FQGTGA. This CDR3 contains 13 residues. CDR3 nucleotide sequence: TGTGCCAGCAGCACAGGGTTCCAAGAGACCCAGTACTTC. It codes for CASSTGFQETQYF.

V gene TRBV25-1 combines with J gene TRBJ1-1; 10 bases agree with TRBD1. Germline loops: CDR1 MGHDK, CDR2 SYGVNS. V was clipped by 2 bases and J by 6 bases; unmatched bases: 6. The CDR3 sequence is 15 residues long. CDR3 in DNA: TGTGCCAGCAGTGAAAGTTGGGACAGGGGCGCTGAAGCTTTCTTT. Translating gives CASSESWDRGAEAFF.

The V and J genes are TRBV29-1 and TRBJ2-1; D perhaps matches TRBD2 (6 bases). Germline values: CDR1 SQVTM, CDR2 ANQGSEA. CDR3 size: 14 residues. V gave up 5 bases and J gave up 2 bases, with 13 bases separating them. CDR3 sequence (DNA): TGCAGCGTTCGGCGGGACCGGACCTACAATGAGCAGTTCTTC. As protein: CSVRRDRTYNEQFF.

The CDR3: CASSQGLAVSSYNEQFF. The CDR3 region has the DNA TGCGCCAGCAGCCAAGGACTAGCAGTGAGCTCCTACAATGAGCAGTTCTTC. The rearrangement links TRBV4-1 to TRBJ2-1; TRBD2 agrees at 7 bases. The V and J ends lost 1 base and 0 bases, in that order; junction bases with no gene match: 6. Per the germline V gene, CDR1 is MGHRA and CDR2 is YSYEKL. The CDR3 consists of 17 residues.

The CDR3 loop reads CAISEAALRDTQYF. In DNA form, the CDR3 reads TGTGCCATCAGTGAAGCGGCTTTACGGGATACGCAGTATTTT. The V call is TRBV10-3, the J call TRBJ2-3; D perhaps matches TRBD2 (5 bases). V was clipped by 3 bases and J by 6 bases, with 13 bases between them. This CDR3 is 14 amino acids long. Germline V lookup: CDR1 ENHRY, CDR2 SYGVKD.